Here is one T cell receptor beta chain with its context. Its antigen is unidentified. The record originates from a study of monozygotic twins with inflammatory bowel disease. Broader study findings: Twins classed as concordant or discordant showed no difference in repertoire similarity, possibly from limited power.

cDNA for each sample came from eight separate reactions. TCRdb reprocessed the 5' RACE reads and stores each CDR3 protein as one record, lacking DNA. The sample's table shows approximately 400,000 distinct CDR3 sequences. CDR3 length equals 14 residues. Germline loops: CDR1 SGHDT, CDR2 YYEEEE. The sequence was obtained from a human donor with ulcerative colitis or Crohn's disease, or a healthy co-twin of an affected twin (not recorded which). What was sequenced was blood. This rearrangement joins TRBV5-6 to TRBJ2-7. The CDR3 reads CASSLERYPYEQYF.